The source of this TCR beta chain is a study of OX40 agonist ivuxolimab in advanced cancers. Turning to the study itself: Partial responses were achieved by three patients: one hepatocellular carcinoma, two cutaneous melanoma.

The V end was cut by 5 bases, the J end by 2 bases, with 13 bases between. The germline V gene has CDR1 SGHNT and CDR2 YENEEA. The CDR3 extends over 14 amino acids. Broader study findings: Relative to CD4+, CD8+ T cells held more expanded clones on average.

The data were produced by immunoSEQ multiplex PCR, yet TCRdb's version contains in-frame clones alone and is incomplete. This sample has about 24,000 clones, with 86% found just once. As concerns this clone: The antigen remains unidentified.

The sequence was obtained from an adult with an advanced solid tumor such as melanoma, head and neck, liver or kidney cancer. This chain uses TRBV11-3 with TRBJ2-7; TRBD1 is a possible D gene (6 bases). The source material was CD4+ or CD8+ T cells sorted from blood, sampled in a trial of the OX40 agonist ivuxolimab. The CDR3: CASSQGQGTYEQYF. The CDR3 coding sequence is TGTGCCAGCAGCCAGGGACAAGGAACCTACGAGCAGTACTTC.